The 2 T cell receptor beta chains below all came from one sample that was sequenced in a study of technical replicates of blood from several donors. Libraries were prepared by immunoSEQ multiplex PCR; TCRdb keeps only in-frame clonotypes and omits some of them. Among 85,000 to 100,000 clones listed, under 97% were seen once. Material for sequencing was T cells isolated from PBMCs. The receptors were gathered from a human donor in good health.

The CDR3 sequence: CASIRSGDSNQPQHF. CDR3 bases: TGTGCCAGCATACGGAGCGGTGATAGCAATCAGCCCCAGCATTTT. The chain couples TRBV6-1 to TRBJ1-5; D gene uncertain. The CDR3 covers 15 residues. The V and J ends lost 7 bases and 0 bases respectively, with 13 bases between them. The V gene's germline CDR1 is MNHNS and CDR2 SASEGT.

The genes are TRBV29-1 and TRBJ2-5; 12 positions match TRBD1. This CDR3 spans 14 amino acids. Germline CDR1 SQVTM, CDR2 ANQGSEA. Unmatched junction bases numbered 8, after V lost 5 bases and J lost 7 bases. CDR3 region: CSVTGTGGSGTQYF. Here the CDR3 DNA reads TGCAGCGTTACCGGGACAGGGGGCTCGGGGACCCAGTACTTC.